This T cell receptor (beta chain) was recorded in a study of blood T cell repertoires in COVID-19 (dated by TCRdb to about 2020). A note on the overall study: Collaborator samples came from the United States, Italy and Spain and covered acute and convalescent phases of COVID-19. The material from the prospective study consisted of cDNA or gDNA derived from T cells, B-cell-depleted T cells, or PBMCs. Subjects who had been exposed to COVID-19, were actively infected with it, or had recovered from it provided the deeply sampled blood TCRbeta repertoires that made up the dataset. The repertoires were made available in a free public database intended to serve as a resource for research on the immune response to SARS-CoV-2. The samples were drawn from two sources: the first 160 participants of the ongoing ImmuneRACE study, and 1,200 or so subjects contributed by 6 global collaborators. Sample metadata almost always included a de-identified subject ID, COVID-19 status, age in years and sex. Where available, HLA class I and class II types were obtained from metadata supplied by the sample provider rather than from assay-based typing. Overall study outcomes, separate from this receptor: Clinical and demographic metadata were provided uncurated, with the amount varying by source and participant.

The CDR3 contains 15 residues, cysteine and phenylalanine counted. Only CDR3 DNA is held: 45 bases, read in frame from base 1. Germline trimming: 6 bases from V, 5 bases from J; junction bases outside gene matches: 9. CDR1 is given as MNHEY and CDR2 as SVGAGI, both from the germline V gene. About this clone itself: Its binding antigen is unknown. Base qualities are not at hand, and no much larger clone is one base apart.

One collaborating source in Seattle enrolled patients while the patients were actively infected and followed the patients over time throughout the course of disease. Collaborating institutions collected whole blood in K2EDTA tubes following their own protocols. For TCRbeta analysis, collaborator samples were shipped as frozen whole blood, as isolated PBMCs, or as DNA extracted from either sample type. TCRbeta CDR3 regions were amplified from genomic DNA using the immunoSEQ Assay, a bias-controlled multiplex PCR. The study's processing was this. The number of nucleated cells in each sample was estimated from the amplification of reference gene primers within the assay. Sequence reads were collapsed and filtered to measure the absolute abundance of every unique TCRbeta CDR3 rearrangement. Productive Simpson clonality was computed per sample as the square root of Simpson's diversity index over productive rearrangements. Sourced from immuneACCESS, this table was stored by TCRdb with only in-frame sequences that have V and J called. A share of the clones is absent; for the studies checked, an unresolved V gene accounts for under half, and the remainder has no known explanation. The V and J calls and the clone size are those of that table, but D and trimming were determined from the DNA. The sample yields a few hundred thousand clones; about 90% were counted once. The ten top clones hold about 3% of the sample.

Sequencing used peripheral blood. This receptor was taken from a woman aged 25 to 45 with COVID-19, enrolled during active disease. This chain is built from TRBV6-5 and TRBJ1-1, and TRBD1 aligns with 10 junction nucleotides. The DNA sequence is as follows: TGTGCCAGCAGACAAAGAGGACAGGGGGGTACTGAAGCTTTCTTT. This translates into CASRQRGQGGTEAFF.